This T cell receptor beta chain came from a study of neurological immune-mediated disorders. This CDR3 region has 15 residues. Germline CDR1 SGHRS, CDR2 YFSETQ. Trimming removed 0 bases at V and 0 bases at J, with 7 bases between. This clonotype was recorded at least ten times. Time point noted: longitudinal time-point 3. The study built unsorted libraries from 2 million PBMCs kept at -80 C. The cDNA was synthesized by 5'RACE incorporating 10-nucleotide random UMIs. TCRdb called the 5' RACE reads again in MiXCR, with one record for every CDR3 protein. This sample has 53,000 or so distinct CDR3 sequences, with roughly 8.4% found just once.

The clonotype originates from a woman between 40 and 50 years old in good health. The V gene is TRBV5-1, the J gene TRBJ1-3, with no clear D. Sample: PBMCs. The CDR3 sequence: CASSLVGVSGNTIYF. The CDR3 nucleotides read TGCGCCAGCAGCTTGGTGGGTGTCTCTGGAAACACCATATATTTT. Using reference TRBV5-1 and TRBJ1-3 for the parts outside the CDR3, the full variable domain is KAGVTQTPRYLIKTRGQQVTLSCSPISGHRSVSWYQQTPGQGLQFLFEYFSETQRNKGNFPGRFSGRQFSNSRSEMNVSTLELGDSALYLCASSLVGVSGNTIYFGEGSWLTVV.